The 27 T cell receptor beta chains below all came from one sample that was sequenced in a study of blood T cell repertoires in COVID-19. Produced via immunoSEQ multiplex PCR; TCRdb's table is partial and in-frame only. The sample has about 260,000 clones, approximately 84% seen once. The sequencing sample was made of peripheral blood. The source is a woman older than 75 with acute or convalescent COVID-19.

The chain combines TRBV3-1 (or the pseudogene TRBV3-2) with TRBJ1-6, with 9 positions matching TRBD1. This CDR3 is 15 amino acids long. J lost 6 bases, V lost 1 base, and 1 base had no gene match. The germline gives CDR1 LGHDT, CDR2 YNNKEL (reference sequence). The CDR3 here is CASSQAQGANSPLHF. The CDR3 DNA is TGTGCCAGCAGCCAAGCACAGGGGGCTAATTCACCCCTCCACTTT.

DNA for the CDR3: TGCGCCAGCAGCCAAGAAGGGCTAGGGGGAGAAAAACTGTTTTTT. It yields the protein CASSQEGLGGEKLFF. V usage is TRBV4-1 and J usage is TRBJ1-4; D is perhaps TRBD1 (6 bases). The length of the CDR3 is 15 residues. The germline V gene encodes CDR1 MGHRA and CDR2 YSYEKL. Trimming took 0 bases from V and 8 from J, leaving 13 bases between them.

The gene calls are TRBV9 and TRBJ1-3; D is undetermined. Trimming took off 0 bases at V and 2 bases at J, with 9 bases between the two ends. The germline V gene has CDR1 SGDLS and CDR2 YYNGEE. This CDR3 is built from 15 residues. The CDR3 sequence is CASSVGAGPGNTIYF. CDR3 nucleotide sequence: TGTGCCAGCAGCGTAGGTGCAGGCCCTGGAAACACCATATATTTT.

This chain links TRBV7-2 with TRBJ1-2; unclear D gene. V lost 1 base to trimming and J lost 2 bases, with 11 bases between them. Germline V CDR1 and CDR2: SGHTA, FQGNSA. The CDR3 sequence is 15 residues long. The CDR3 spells CASSLERLRNYGYTF. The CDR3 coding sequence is TGTGCCAGCAGCTTAGAACGTCTGAGGAACTATGGCTACACCTTC. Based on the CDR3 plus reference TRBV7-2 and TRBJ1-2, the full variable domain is GAGVSQSPSNKVTEKGKDVELRCDPISGHTALYWYRQSLGQGLEFLIYFQGNSAPDKSGLPSDRFSAERTGGSVSTLTIQRTQQEDSAVYLCASSLERLRNYGYTFGSGTRLTVV.

CDR3 region: CASSGGTGVGEQYF. The CDR3 coding sequence is TGTGCCAGCAGTGGGGGGACAGGGGTAGGGGAGCAGTACTTC. The J gene is TRBJ2-7, the V gene TRBV2; 10 nucleotides align to TRBD1. Germline V CDR1 and CDR2: SNHLY, FYNNEI. Trimming at V came to 4 bases and at J to 7 bases, leaving 7 bases not matched to a gene. This CDR3 contains 14 residues.

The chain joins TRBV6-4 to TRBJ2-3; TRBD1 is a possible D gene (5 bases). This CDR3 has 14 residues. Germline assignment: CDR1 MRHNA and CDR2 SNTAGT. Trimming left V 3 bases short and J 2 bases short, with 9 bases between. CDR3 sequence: CASSEGASTDTQYF. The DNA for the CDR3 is TGTGCCAGCAGTGAAGGGGCCTCCACAGATACGCAGTATTTT.

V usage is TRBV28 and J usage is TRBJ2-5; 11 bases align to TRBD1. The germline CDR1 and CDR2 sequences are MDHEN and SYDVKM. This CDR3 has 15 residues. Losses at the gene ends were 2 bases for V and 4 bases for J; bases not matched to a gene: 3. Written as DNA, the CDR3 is TGTGCCAGCAGTTTAGCCGGGACAGGGGGAGAGACCCAGTACTTC. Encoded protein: CASSLAGTGGETQYF.

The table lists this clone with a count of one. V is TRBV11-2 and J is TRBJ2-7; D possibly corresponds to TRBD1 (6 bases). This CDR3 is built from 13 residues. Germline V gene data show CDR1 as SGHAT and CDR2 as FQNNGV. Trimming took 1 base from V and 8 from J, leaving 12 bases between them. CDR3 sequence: CASSLVAQGKQYF. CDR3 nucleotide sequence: TGTGCCAGCAGCTTAGTGGCCCAGGGGAAGCAGTACTTC.

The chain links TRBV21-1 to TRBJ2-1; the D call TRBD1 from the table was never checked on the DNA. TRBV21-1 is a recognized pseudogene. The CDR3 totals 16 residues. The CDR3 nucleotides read TGTGCCAGCAGCAAAGGCAAAAGGACAGGGATCGGTGAGCAGTTCTTC. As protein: CASSKGKRTGIGEQFF.

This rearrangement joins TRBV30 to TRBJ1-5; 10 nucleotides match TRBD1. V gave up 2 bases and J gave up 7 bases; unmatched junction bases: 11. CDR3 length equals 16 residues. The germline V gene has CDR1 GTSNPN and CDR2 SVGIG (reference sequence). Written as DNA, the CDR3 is TGTGCCTGGAGTAGGACAGGGGGTGGCTCCGGGCAGCCCCAGCATTTT. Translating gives CAWSRTGGGSGQPQHF.

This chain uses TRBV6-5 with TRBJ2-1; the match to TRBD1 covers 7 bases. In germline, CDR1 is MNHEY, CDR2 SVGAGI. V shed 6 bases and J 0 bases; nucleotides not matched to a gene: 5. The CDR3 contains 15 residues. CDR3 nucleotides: TGTGCCAGCAGGGTCCGGGACAGCTCCTACAATGAGCAGTTCTTC. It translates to CASRVRDSSYNEQFF.

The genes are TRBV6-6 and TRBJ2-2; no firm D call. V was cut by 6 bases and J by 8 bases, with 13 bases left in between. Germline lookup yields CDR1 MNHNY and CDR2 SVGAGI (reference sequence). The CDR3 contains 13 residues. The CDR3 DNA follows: TGTGCCAGCAGCCCTAAGTGGGCGGGGGAGCTGTTTTTT. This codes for CASSPKWAGELFF.

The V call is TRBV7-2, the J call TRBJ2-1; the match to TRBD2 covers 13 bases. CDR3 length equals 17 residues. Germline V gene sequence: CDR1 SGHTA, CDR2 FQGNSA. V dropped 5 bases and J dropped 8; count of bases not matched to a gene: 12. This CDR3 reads CASSPRTSGGVIDEQFF. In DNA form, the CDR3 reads TGTGCCAGCAGCCCCAGAACTAGCGGGGGGGTAATCGATGAGCAGTTCTTC.

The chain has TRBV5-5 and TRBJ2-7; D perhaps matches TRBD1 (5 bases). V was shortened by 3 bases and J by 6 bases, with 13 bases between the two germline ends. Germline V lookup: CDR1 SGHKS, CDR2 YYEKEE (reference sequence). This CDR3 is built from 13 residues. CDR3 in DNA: TGTGCCAGCAGCTCGGACATTTCGGGCGAGCAGTACTTC. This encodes CASSSDISGEQYF.

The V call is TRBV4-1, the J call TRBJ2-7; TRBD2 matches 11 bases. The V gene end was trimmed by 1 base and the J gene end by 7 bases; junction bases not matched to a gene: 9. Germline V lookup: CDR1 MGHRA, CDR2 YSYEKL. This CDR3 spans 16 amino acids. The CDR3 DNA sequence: TGCGCCAGCAGCCAAGTTAGCGGGGGGGCCCCCTGGGAGCAGTACTTC. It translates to CASSQVSGGAPWEQYF.

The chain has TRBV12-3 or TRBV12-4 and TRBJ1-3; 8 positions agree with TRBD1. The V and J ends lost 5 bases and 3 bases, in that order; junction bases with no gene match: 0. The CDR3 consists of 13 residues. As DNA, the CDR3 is TGTGCCAGCAGTACAGGGGGTGGAAACACCATATATTTT. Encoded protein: CASSTGGGNTIYF.

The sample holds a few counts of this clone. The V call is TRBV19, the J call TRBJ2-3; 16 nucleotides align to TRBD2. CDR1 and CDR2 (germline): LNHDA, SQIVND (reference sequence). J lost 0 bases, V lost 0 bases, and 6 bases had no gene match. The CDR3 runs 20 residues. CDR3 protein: CASSIDHGTSGGGSTDTQYF. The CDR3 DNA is TGTGCCAGTAGTATAGATCACGGGACTAGCGGGGGGGGAAGCACAGATACGCAGTATTTT.

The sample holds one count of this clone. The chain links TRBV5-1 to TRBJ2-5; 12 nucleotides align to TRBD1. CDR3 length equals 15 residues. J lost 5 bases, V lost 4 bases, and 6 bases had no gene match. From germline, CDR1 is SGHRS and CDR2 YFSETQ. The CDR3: CASSRGQGATETQYF. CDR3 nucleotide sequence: TGCGCCAGCAGCCGGGGACAGGGGGCGACCGAGACCCAGTACTTC.

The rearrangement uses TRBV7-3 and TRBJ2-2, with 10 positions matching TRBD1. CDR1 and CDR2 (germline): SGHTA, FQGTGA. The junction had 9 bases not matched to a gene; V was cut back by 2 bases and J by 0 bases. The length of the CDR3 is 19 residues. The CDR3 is CASSLAGRGQGTNTGELFF. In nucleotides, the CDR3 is TGTGCCAGCAGCTTAGCGGGTAGGGGACAGGGGACGAACACCGGGGAGCTGTTTTTT. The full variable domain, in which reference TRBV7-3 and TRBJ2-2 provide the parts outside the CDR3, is GAGVSQTPSNKVTEKGKYVELRCDPISGHTALYWYRQSLGQGPEFLIYFQGTGAADDSGLPNDRFFAVRPEGSVSTLKIQRTERGDSAVYLCASSLAGRGQGTNTGELFFGEGSRLTVL.

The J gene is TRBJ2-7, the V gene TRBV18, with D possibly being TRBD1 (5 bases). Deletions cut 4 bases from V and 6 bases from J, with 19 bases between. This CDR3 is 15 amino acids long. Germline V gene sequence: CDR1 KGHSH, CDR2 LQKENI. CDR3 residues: CASSQNRMPWFEQYF. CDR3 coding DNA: TGTGCCAGCTCACAGAACAGGATGCCGTGGTTCGAGCAGTACTTC.

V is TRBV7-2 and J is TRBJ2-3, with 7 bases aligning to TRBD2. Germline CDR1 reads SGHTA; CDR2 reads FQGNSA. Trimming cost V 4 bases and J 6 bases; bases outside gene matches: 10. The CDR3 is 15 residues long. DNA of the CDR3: TGTGCCAGCAGCTCCAGCGGGACTCGGGGGGATACGCAGTATTTT. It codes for CASSSSGTRGDTQYF.

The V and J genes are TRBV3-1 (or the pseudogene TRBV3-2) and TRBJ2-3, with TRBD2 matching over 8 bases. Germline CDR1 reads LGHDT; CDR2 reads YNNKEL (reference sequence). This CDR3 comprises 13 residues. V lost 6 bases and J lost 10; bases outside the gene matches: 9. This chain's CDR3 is CASSGTGGHAQYF. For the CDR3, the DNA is TGTGCCAGCAGTGGGACGGGAGGGCATGCGCAGTATTTT.

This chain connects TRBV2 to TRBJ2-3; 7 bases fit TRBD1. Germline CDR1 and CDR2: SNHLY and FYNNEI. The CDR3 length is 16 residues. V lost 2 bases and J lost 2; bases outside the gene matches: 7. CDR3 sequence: CASSEMGQSPTDTQYF. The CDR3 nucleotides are TGTGCCAGCAGTGAAATGGGACAGTCCCCCACAGATACGCAGTATTTT.

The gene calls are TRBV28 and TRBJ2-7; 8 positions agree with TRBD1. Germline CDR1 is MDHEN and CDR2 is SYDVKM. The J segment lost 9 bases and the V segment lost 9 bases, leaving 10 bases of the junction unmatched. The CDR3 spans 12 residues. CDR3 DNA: TGTGCCAGTCGGGACAGGATTAGAGTGCAGTACTTC. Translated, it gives CASRDRIRVQYF.

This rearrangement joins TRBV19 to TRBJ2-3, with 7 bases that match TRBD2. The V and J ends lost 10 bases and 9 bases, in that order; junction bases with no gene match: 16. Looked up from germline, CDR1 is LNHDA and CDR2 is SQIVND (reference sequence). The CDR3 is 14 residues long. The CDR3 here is CATLDGTNGRTQYF. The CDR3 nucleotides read TGTGCCACCCTCGATGGGACTAACGGTAGGACGCAGTATTTT.

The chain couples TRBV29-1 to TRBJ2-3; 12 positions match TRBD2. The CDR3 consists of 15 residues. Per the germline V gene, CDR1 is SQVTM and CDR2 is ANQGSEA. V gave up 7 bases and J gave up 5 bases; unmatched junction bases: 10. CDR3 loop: CSARTTSGSRDTQYF. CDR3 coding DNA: TGCAGCGCCCGAACGACTAGCGGGAGTCGAGATACGCAGTATTTT.

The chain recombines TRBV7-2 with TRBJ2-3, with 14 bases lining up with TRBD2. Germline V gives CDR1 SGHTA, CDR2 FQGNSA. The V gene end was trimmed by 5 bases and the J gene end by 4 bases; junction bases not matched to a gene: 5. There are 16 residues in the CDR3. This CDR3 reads CASSMGLAGAPDTQYF. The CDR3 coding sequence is TGTGCCAGCAGCATGGGACTAGCGGGAGCCCCAGATACGCAGTATTTT. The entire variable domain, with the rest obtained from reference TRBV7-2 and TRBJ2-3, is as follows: GAGVSQSPSNKVTEKGKDVELRCDPISGHTALYWYRQSLGQGLEFLIYFQGNSAPDKSGLPSDRFSAERTGGSVSTLTIQRTQQEDSAVYLCASSMGLAGAPDTQYFGPGTRLTVL.